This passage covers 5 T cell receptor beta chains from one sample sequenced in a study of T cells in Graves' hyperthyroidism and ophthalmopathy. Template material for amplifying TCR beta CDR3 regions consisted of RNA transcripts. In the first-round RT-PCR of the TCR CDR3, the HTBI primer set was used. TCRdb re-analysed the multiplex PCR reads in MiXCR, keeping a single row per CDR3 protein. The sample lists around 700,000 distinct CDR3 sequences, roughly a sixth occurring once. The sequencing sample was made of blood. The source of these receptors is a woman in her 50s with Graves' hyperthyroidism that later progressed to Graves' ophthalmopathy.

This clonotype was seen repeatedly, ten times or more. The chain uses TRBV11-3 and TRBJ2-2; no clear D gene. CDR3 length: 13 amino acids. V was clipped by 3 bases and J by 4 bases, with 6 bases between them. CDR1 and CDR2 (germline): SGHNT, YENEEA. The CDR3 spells CASSFLTTGELFF. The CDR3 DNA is TGTGCCAGCAGCTTTCTGACCACCGGGGAGCTGTTTTTT.

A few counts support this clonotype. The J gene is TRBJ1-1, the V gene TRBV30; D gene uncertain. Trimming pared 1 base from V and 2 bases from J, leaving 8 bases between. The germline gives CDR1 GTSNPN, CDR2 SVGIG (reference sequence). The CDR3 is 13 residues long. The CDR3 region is CAWSATQNTEAFF. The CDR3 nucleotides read TGTGCCTGGAGTGCGACACAAAACACTGAAGCTTTCTTT.

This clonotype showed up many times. The CDR3 spells CSAQLDRGSYNEQFF. The CDR3 DNA is TGCAGTGCCCAGCTCGACAGGGGGAGCTACAATGAGCAGTTCTTC. This chain connects TRBV20-1 to TRBJ2-1, with 9 bases that match TRBD1. V was clipped by 6 bases and J by 3 bases; unmatched bases: 9. The germline gives CDR1 DFQATT, CDR2 SNEGSKA (reference sequence). This CDR3 is 15 amino acids long.

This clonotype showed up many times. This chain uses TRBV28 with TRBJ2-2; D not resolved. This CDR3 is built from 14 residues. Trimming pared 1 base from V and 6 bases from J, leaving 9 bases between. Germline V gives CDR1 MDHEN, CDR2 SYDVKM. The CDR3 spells CASSLSTRPGELFF. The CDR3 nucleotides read TGTGCCAGCAGTTTATCGACTCGTCCCGGGGAGCTGTTTTTT.

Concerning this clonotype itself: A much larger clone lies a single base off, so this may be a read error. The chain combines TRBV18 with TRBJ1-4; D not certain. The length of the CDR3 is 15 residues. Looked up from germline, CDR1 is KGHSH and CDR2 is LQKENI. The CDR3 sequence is CTSSRTVATNEKLFF. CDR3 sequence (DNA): TGTACCAGCTCACGAACAGTCGCAACTAATGAAAAACTGTTTTTT.